This T cell receptor (beta chain) was sequenced during a study of T cell repertoires in cytomegalovirus infection. This clonotype was seen at least ten times. What it recognizes is unknown. Study-wide points: The study found HLA-C-restricted CMV-specific TCR beta clonotypes dominating the ex vivo response. Accumulated public TCR beta family frequency recognized individuals carrying CMV together with the relevant HLA.

MiXCR, applied by TCRdb to the reads, yields one record per CDR3 protein. Among around 330,000 distinct CDR3 sequences listed, roughly 17% were seen once. V was pared by 1 base and J by 5 bases, with 8 bases between. From germline, CDR1 is SEHNR and CDR2 FQNEAQ (reference sequence). This CDR3 region has 14 residues. This receptor was obtained from a human donor in good health (CMV status not recorded). Some clones in this sample may be carry-over from other donors' samples. Sequencing was done on a sample of PBMCs. The chain recombines TRBV7-9 with TRBJ1-4; unclear D gene. CDR3 residues: CASSLGTANEKLFF. CDR3 bases: TGTGCCAGCAGCTTAGGGACGGCAAATGAAAAACTGTTTTTT.